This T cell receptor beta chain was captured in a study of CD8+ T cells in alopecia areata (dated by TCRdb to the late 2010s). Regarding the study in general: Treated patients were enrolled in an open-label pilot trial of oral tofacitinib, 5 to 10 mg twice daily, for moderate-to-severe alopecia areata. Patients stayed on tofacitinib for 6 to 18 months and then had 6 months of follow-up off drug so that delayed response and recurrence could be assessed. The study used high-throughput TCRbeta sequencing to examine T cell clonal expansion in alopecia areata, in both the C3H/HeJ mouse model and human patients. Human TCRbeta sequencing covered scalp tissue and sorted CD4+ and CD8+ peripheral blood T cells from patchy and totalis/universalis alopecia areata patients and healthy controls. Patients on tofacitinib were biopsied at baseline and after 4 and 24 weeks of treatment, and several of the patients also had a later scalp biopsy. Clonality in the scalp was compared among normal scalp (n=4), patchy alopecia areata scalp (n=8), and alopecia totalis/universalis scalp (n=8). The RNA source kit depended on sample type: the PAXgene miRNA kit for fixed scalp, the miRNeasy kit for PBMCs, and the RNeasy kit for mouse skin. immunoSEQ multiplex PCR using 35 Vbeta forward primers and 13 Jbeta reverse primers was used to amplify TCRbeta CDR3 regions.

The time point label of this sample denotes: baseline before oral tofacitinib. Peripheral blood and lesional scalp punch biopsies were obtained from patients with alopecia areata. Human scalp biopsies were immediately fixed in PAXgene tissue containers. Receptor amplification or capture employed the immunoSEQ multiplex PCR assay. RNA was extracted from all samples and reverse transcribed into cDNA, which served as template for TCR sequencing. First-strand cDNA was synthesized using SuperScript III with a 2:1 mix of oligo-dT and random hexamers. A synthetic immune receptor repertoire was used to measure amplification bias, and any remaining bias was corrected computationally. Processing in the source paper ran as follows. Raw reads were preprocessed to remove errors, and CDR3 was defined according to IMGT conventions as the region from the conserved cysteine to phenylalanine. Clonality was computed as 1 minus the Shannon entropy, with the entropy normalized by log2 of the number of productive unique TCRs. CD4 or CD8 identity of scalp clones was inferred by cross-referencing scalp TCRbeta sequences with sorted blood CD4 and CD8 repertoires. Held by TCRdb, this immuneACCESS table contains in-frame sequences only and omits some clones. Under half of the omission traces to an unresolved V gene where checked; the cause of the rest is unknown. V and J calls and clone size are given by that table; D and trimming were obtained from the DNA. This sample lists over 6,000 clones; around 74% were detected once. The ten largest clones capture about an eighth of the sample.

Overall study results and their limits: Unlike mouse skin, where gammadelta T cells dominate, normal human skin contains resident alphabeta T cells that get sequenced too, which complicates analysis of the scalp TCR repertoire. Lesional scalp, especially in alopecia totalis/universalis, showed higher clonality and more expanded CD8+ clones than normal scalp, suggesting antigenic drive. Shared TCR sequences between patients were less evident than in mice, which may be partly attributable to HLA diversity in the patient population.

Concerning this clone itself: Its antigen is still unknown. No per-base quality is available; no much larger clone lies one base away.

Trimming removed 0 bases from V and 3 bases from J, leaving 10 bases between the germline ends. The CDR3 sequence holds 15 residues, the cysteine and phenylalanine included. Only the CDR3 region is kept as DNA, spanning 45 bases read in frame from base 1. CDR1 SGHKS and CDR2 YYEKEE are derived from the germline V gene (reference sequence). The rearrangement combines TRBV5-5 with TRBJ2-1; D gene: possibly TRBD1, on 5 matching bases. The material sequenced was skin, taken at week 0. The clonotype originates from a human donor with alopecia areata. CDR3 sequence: CASSLVQGRYNEQFF. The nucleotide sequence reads TGTGCCAGCAGCTTGGTCCAGGGTCGCTACAATGAGCAGTTCTTC.